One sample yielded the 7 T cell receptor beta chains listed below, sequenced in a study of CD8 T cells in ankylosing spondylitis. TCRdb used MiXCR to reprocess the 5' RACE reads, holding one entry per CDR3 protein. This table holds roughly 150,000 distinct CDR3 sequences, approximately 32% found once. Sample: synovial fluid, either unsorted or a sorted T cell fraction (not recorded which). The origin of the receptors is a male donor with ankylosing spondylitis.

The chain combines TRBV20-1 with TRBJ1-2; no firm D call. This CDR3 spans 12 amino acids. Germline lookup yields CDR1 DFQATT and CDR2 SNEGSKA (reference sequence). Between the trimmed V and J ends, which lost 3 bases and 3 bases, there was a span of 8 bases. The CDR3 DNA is TGCAGTGCTAGGGCTAACGACTATGGCTACACCTTC. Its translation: CSARANDYGYTF.

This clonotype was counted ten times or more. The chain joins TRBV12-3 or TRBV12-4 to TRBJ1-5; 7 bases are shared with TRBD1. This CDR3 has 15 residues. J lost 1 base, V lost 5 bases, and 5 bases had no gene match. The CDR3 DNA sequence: TGTGCCAGCAGTCCCGACAGGGTAAGCAATCAGCCCCAGCATTTT. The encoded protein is CASSPDRVSNQPQHF.

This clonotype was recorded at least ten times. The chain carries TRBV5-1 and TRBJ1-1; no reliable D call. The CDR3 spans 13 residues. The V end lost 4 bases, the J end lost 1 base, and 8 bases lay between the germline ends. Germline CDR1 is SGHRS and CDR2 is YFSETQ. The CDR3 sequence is CASSRQENTEAFF. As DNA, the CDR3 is TGCGCCAGCAGCCGCCAGGAGAACACTGAAGCTTTCTTT.

The CDR3 DNA sequence: TGTGCCAGCTCCCCGTGGGGGGAAGACACTGAAGCTTTCTTT. It is translated as CASSPWGEDTEAFF. The chain links TRBV3-1 to TRBJ1-1; weak D call: TRBD1 (5 bases). Germline CDR1 and CDR2: LGHDT and YNNKEL (reference sequence). This CDR3 comprises 14 residues. V lost 8 bases to trimming and J lost 3 bases, with 16 bases between them.

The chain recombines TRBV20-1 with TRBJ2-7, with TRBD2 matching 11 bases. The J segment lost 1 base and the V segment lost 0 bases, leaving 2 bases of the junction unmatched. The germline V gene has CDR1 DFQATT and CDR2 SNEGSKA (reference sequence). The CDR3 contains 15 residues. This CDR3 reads CSARDRLAGSYEQYF. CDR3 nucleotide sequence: TGCAGTGCTAGAGATCGACTAGCGGGATCCTACGAGCAGTACTTC.

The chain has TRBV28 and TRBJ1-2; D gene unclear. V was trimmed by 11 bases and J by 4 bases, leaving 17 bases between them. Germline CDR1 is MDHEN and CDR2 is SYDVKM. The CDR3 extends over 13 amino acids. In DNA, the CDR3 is TGTGCCGTACGGACGCAACCTCTCTATGGCTACACCTTC. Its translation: CAVRTQPLYGYTF.

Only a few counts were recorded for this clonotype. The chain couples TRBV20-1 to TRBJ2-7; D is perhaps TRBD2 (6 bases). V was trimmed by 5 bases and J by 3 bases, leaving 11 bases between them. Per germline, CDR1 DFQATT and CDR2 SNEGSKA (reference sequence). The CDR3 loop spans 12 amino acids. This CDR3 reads CSASNSGYEQYF. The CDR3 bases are TGCAGTGCTTCCAATAGCGGCTACGAGCAGTACTTC.